Listed below are T cell receptor beta chains from one sample, sequenced in a study of patients and donors after allogeneic stem cell transplantation. TCRdb recomputed calls from the RT-PCR reads with MiXCR, one row per CDR3 protein. The sample has fewer than 500,000 distinct CDR3 sequences; around 16% are singletons. Sequenced input: blood, either unsorted or a sorted T cell fraction (not recorded which). The receptors stem from a human donor who was either an allogeneic HSCT recipient or a stem cell or donor lymphocyte infusion donor (not recorded which). It is not recorded whose cells these are; they may come from a transplant donor. Both conserved end residues are part of each CDR3. A D gene is named only where the DNA matches it firmly. Size is omitted from some rows. Given values are once, few, many or a class for expanded clones.

DNA	CDR3	size	V	J	D
TGCAGTGCTAACACAGGGGCCGGGGAGCTGTTTTTT	CSANTGAGELFF	NA	TRBV20-1	TRBJ2-2	TRBD1
TGTGCCAGCAGCTTACGGACTAGCGGGGGGGTGGCAGATACGCAGTATTTT	CASSLRTSGGVADTQYF	few	TRBV11-2	TRBJ2-3	TRBD2
TGTGCCAGCAGACCCAAACCCAGCTCCTACAATGAGCAGTTCTTC	CASRPKPSSYNEQFF	NA	TRBV6-1	TRBJ2-1	NA
TGCGCCAGCAGCCTAAGAACTAGCGGGGTTGGAGATACGCAGTATTTT	CASSLRTSGVGDTQYF	NA	TRBV4-1	TRBJ2-3	TRBD2
TGCAGCGGTGCCCGGTCCCGTAACACTGAAGCTTTCTTT	CSGARSRNTEAFF	many	TRBV29-1	TRBJ1-1	NA
TGTGCCAGCAGCTTAAAGCGGGGAACGGGCACCGGGGAGCTGTTTTTT	CASSLKRGTGTGELFF	few	TRBV7-2	TRBJ2-2	TRBD2
TGTGCCAGCAGTGGGGGACGAGTCAATGAGCAGTTCTTC	CASSGGRVNEQFF	few	TRBV2	TRBJ2-1	NA
TGTGCCAGCAGCTCCAACGGCGGGAGGGTCCGATACAATGAGCAGTTCTTC	CASSSNGGRVRYNEQFF	NA	TRBV7-3	TRBJ2-1	TRBD2
TGTGCCAGCAGCTGGGTAGCGGGAGGGCCCTCCGATGAGCAGTTCTTC	CASSWVAGGPSDEQFF	NA	TRBV5-6	TRBJ2-1	TRBD2
TGTGCCAGCACCATAGGGCGGAGCACTGAAGCTTTCTTT	CASTIGRSTEAFF	few	TRBV12-3/TRBV12-4	TRBJ1-1	NA
TGCAGTGCTAGAGGCCCCTCGTTTCTCGGCCCCCATGAGCAGTTCTTC	CSARGPSFLGPHEQFF	NA	TRBV20-1	TRBJ2-1	NA
TGTGCCAGCAGCCGATGGGGGAGTAAAGAGACCCAGTACTTC	CASSRWGSKETQYF	few	TRBV27	TRBJ2-5	NA
TGTGCCAGCAGTTGGGACAGGTCCTACAATGAGCAGTTCTTC	CASSWDRSYNEQFF	NA	TRBV27	TRBJ2-1	TRBD1
TGTGCCAGCACTCCCGGGACTGAATATGGCTACACCTTC	CASTPGTEYGYTF	few	TRBV9	TRBJ1-2	NA
TGTGCTAGTGCTCAGTCCGGAGGCGAGCAGTACTTC	CASAQSGGEQYF	few	TRBV12-5	TRBJ2-7	NA
TGTGCCAGCAACCGGGACCCCAATCAGCCCCAGCATTTT	CASNRDPNQPQHF	NA	TRBV12-3/TRBV12-4	TRBJ1-5	NA
TGTGCCAGCAGCCCGGGACAGGGGGGAACTCAGCCCCAGCATTTT	CASSPGQGGTQPQHF	few	TRBV25-1	TRBJ1-5	TRBD1
TGTGCCAGCAGCGAAGCAGATACGCAGTATTTT	CASSEADTQYF	many	TRBV7-9	TRBJ2-3	NA
TGTGCCAGCAGTTTAGACAGGGTCAATGAGCAGTTCTTC	CASSLDRVNEQFF	many	TRBV12-3/TRBV12-4	TRBJ2-1	NA
TGTGCCACCAGTGCCGCAGGGAACCCCTACGAGCAGTACTTC	CATSAAGNPYEQYF	NA	TRBV24-1	TRBJ2-7	NA
TGTGCCAGCAGCTTCTCTAGCCTAGCGGGGGGGCTTAATACGCAGTATTTT	CASSFSSLAGGLNTQYF	few	TRBV7-2	TRBJ2-3	TRBD2
TGTGCCATCAGTGAAACGCGAGCCGACACCGGGGAGCTGTTTTTT	CAISETRADTGELFF	NA	TRBV10-3	TRBJ2-2	NA
TGTGCCAGCAGCATCCACGGTCCCACTGAAGCTTTCTTT	CASSIHGPTEAFF	few	TRBV7-3	TRBJ1-1	NA
TGTGCCAGCAGCTTAGACAGGGAAAGCAATCAGCCCCAGCATTTT	CASSLDRESNQPQHF	few	TRBV7-9	TRBJ1-5	NA
TGTGCCAGCAGCTTGTCCGCAGGGTCCTACAATGAGCAGTTCTTC	CASSLSAGSYNEQFF	NA	TRBV5-5	TRBJ2-1	NA
TGTGCCAGCAGCCAAGATTGGGACAGACTCTATGGCTACACCTTC	CASSQDWDRLYGYTF	NA	TRBV4-2	TRBJ1-2	TRBD1
TGTGCCAGCAGTTACGGTGGTGGACTGTTTTTT	CASSYGGGLFF	NA	TRBV7-9	TRBJ2-2	NA
TGTGCCAGCAGCTTATGGGACAGGGCCCACGAGCAGTACTTC	CASSLWDRAHEQYF	NA	TRBV5-4	TRBJ2-7	TRBD1
TGTGCCAGCAGTTTAGTGATACCGCGATATTCAGATACGCAGTATTTT	CASSLVIPRYSDTQYF	NA	TRBV12-3/TRBV12-4	TRBJ2-3	NA
TGTGCCAGTAGATCCCAGGGTTCACCCCTCCACTTT	CASRSQGSPLHF	NA	TRBV19	TRBJ1-6	NA
TGTGCCAGCAGCCCGGGGGCTAGCGGGGGGGCAGGAAAAAAGACCCAGTACTTC	CASSPGASGGAGKKTQYF	few	TRBV6-2/TRBV6-3	TRBJ2-5	TRBD2
TGCAGTGCTAGGACAGGCCACACCGGGGAGCTGTTTTTT	CSARTGHTGELFF	many	TRBV20-1	TRBJ2-2	NA
TGTGCCACCAGTGATTCGTGGGTTGGAGAGACCCAGTACTTC	CATSDSWVGETQYF	NA	TRBV24-1	TRBJ2-5	NA
TGTGCCAGCACCGTGCAGGGTGGGTCTGAGCAGTTCTTC	CASTVQGGSEQFF	NA	TRBV21-1	TRBJ2-1	NA
TGTGCCAGCAGCATGAGCAGGCAGTTGAACACCGGGGAGCTGTTTTTT	CASSMSRQLNTGELFF	NA	TRBV7-9	TRBJ2-2	NA
TGTGCCAGCAGTCGACAGGGGTGGATTGGCTACACCTTC	CASSRQGWIGYTF	few	TRBV12-3/TRBV12-4	TRBJ1-2	TRBD1
TGTGCCAGCAGCTTTTATAATCCTGGAAACACCATATATTTT	CASSFYNPGNTIYF	NA	TRBV7-2	TRBJ1-3	NA
TGTGCCAGCAGTGAGGACATCGACACCGGGGAGCTGTTTTTT	CASSEDIDTGELFF	many	TRBV12-3/TRBV12-4	TRBJ2-2	NA
TGTGCCAGCAGCCAAGATGGAGGGGACCAGCCCCAGCATTTT	CASSQDGGDQPQHF	many	TRBV4-2	TRBJ1-5	NA
TGTGCCATCGGGGATACGCAGTATTTT	CAIGDTQYF	few	TRBV10-3	TRBJ2-3	NA